Presented here are 20 T cell receptor beta chains from one specimen sequenced in a study of vaccination and CD4 T cells after COVID-19. CD4+ T cells that had been cultured provided DNA sequenced with the Oncomine TCR Beta short-read assay. TCRdb reprocessed the PCR reads with MiXCR, giving one entry per CDR3 protein. The data hold around 15,000 distinct CDR3 sequences, with roughly 51% observed a single time. Treatment given: roughly ten-day PBMC culture with coronavirus spike peptide pools or control peptides (ViraFEST assay). Their recognized antigens are unknown. What was sequenced was CD4+ T cells from blood, cultured in vitro. The receptors derive from a human donor who had recovered from COVID-19.

This clonotype showed up just a few times. The chain combines TRBV27 with TRBJ2-7, with D possibly being TRBD2 (6 bases). The CDR3 length is 15 residues. Germline V gives CDR1 MNHEY, CDR2 SMNVEV (reference sequence). Trimming shortened V by 5 bases and J by 6 bases, and 20 bases separated the two germline ends. The DNA for the CDR3 is TGTGCCAGCAGTGGGAGGATGCAGGGATCATCCGAGCAGTACTTC. This translates into CASSGRMQGSSEQYF.

V and J are TRBV12-3 or TRBV12-4 and TRBJ1-1; D gene ambiguous. Trimming pared 1 base from V and 5 bases from J, leaving 8 bases between. This CDR3 is built from 13 residues. CDR3 coding DNA: TGTGCCAGCAGTTTAGAGTCCCGAACTGAAGCTTTCTTT. Amino acid sequence: CASSLESRTEAFF.

This rearrangement joins TRBV18 to TRBJ1-5; D is undetermined. Germline CDR1 and CDR2: KGHSH and LQKENI. Trimming left V 0 bases short and J 9 bases short, with 12 bases between. The CDR3 has 14 residues. The DNA of the CDR3 is TGTGCCAGCTCACCACCGAGTGGCGAAGGGCCCCAGCATTTT. It translates to CASSPPSGEGPQHF.

The table lists this clonotype with a few counts. The J gene is TRBJ1-6, the V gene TRBV19; TRBD1 matches at 8 bases. The germline gives CDR1 LNHDA, CDR2 SQIVND (reference sequence). This CDR3 region has 15 residues. J gave up 6 bases and V 7 bases, and 8 bases lay outside the gene matches. CDR3 amino acids: CASKDGQGGNSPLHF. CDR3 coding DNA: TGTGCCAGTAAGGACGGACAGGGAGGTAATTCACCCCTCCACTTT.

Worth noting for this clonotype: A read error may account for a junction end that differs from germline. The chain links TRBV2 to TRBJ2-3; D call uncertain. Germline values: CDR1 SNHLY, CDR2 FYNNEI. This CDR3 spans 12 amino acids. CDR3 DNA: TGTGCCAGCAGGGAAGACGGGGATACGCAGTATTTT. It yields the protein CASREDGDTQYF. Filled out from reference TRBV2 and TRBJ2-3, the complete variable domain reads EPEVTQTPSHQVTQMGQEVILRCVPISNHLYFYWYRQILGQKVEFLVSFYNNEISEKSEIFDDQFSVERPDGSNFTLKIRSTKLEDSAMYFCASREDGDTQYFGPGTRLTVL.

The V call is TRBV7-3, the J call TRBJ2-1, with D possibly being TRBD1 (5 bases). CDR1 and CDR2 (germline): SGHTA, FQGTGA. Trimming removed 5 bases from V and 15 bases from J, with 17 bases in between. The CDR3 runs to 12 residues. As DNA, the CDR3 is TGTGCCAGCAGCAACTTAGGGGCTAACCGGTTCTTC. Its protein is CASSNLGANRFF. Complete variable domain (other parts from reference TRBV7-3 and TRBJ2-1): GAGVSQTPSNKVTEKGKYVELRCDPISGHTALYWYRQSLGQGPEFLIYFQGTGAADDSGLPNDRFFAVRPEGSVSTLKIQRTERGDSAVYLCASSNLGANRFFGPGTRLTVL.

The chain employs TRBV6-2 or TRBV6-3 and TRBJ2-7, with 9 bases matching TRBD2. The germline V gene encodes CDR1 MNHEY and CDR2 SVGEGT. This CDR3 is built from 17 residues. V dropped 3 bases and J dropped 2; count of bases not matched to a gene: 11. The CDR3 bases are TGTGCCAGCAGTTATCACTCTAGCGGGAAAGTTGCCTACGAGCAGTACTTC. Its protein is CASSYHSSGKVAYEQYF.

The chain links TRBV15 to TRBJ2-2, with D perhaps matching TRBD1 (6 bases). Germline V gives CDR1 LNHNV, CDR2 YYDKDF (reference sequence). V was trimmed by 0 bases and J by 8 bases, leaving 7 bases between them. The length of the CDR3 is 13 residues. In DNA form, the CDR3 reads TGTGCCACCAGCAGAGATCAGGGGGGGGAGCTGTTTTTT. Translation gives CATSRDQGGELFF.

The chain employs TRBV6-5 and TRBJ2-7; TRBD2 matches 10 bases. The CDR3 loop spans 15 amino acids. V lost 4 bases and J lost 3; bases outside the gene matches: 6. Germline CDR1 is MNHEY and CDR2 is SVGAGI. DNA of the CDR3: TGTGCCAGCAGTTGGTGGACTAGCGGAAGCTACGAGCAGTACTTC. Amino acids: CASSWWTSGSYEQYF.

J is TRBJ2-7 and V is TRBV5-1; weak D call: TRBD1 (5 bases). This CDR3 region has 15 residues. Germline V gene lookup returns CDR1 SGHRS and CDR2 YFSETQ. The germline V and J ends were trimmed by 0 bases and 6 bases, with 16 bases remaining between them. This CDR3 reads CASSLVFGQGGEQYF. The CDR3 region has the DNA TGCGCCAGCAGCTTGGTTTTCGGGCAGGGTGGCGAGCAGTACTTC.

This clonotype showed up just a few times. V gene TRBV20-1 combines with J gene TRBJ2-5; tentatively, D is TRBD1 or TRBD2 (5 bases each). CDR1 and CDR2 from the germline V gene are DFQATT and SNEGSKA (reference sequence). The length of the CDR3 is 16 residues. V gave up 0 bases and J gave up 5 bases, with 19 bases separating them. In DNA, the CDR3 is TGCAGTGCTAGAGACCGGGACGGCCGAACGGGGGAGACCCAGTACTTC. This encodes CSARDRDGRTGETQYF.

In this sample, this clonotype turned up once. The chain carries TRBV20-1 and TRBJ1-2; TRBD1 aligns across 11 bases. The V and J ends lost 3 bases and 8 bases, in that order; junction bases with no gene match: 5. The CDR3 is 13 amino acids. The germline V gene has CDR1 DFQATT and CDR2 SNEGSKA (reference sequence). Here the CDR3 reads CSASRDRGGGYTF. CDR3 DNA sequence: TGCAGTGCTAGCCGGGACAGGGGGGGAGGCTACACCTTC.

This clonotype was counted only a few times. The genes are TRBV6-1 and TRBJ1-6, with 7 bases aligning to TRBD1. This CDR3 is built from 15 residues. V dropped 6 bases and J dropped 4; count of bases not matched to a gene: 6. CDR1 and CDR2 (germline): MNHNS, SASEGT. CDR3 sequence reads: CASRAGTVYNSPLHF. CDR3 coding DNA: TGTGCCAGCAGAGCCGGGACAGTTTATAATTCACCCCTCCACTTT.

This rearrangement joins TRBV11-2 to TRBJ1-5; D is uncertain. The CDR3 spans 13 residues. Germline loops: CDR1 SGHAT, CDR2 FQNNGV. Trimming took 5 bases from V and 5 from J, leaving 10 bases between them. CDR3 region: CASSHNFDQPQHF. The CDR3 nucleotides read TGTGCCAGCAGCCATAACTTCGATCAGCCCCAGCATTTT. The entire variable domain, with the rest obtained from reference TRBV11-2 and TRBJ1-5, is as follows: EAGVAQSPRYKIIEKRQSVAFWCNPISGHATLYWYQQILGQGPKLLIQFQNNGVVDDSQLPKDRFSAERLKGVDSTLKIQPAKLEDSAVYLCASSHNFDQPQHFGDGTRLSIL.

The chain links TRBV19 to TRBJ1-2, with unresolved D. V lost 5 bases to trimming and J lost 4 bases, with 14 bases between them. Looked up from germline, CDR1 is LNHDA and CDR2 is SQIVND (reference sequence). This CDR3 comprises 14 residues. CDR3 in DNA: TGTGCCAGTAGTCCGCCACCGGGAGGCTATGGCTACACCTTC. As protein: CASSPPPGGYGYTF.

This clonotype was found a few times. The chain has TRBV19 and TRBJ1-2, with D perhaps matching TRBD1 (6 bases). This CDR3 comprises 14 residues. Germline CDR1 LNHDA, CDR2 SQIVND (reference sequence). V was pared by 5 bases and J by 8 bases, with 18 bases between. CDR3 sequence (DNA): TGTGCCAGTAGTCCGTGGGACACCCTTTCGGGCTACACCTTC. Protein sequence: CASSPWDTLSGYTF.

The chain couples TRBV7-6 to TRBJ2-5; the D is unclear. This CDR3 spans 13 amino acids. Deletions cut 1 base from V and 5 bases from J, with 8 bases between. Germline CDR1 SGHVS, CDR2 FNYEAQ. In DNA, the CDR3 is TGTGCCAGCAGCTTAGGCGTCGGGGAGACCCAGTACTTC. Translated: CASSLGVGETQYF.

The rearrangement joins TRBV30 to TRBJ2-2, with 7 bases that match TRBD2. V trimming: 3 bases; J trimming: 7 bases; junction bases outside the gene matches: 11. Germline V CDR1 and CDR2: GTSNPN, SVGIG (reference sequence). The CDR3 consists of 15 residues. The CDR3 here is CAWRTPAGVIGELFF. Written as DNA, the CDR3 is TGTGCCTGGAGGACTCCGGCGGGAGTGATCGGGGAGCTGTTTTTT.

This clonotype was recorded once. The gene calls are TRBV10-3 and TRBJ1-2; 7 nucleotides align to TRBD1. In germline, CDR1 is ENHRY, CDR2 SYGVKD. Germline trimming cut 8 bases from V and 8 bases from J; bases unmatched to any gene: 8. The CDR3 length is 12 residues. In DNA form, the CDR3 reads TGTGCCATCGCCCAGGGGGGATACGGCTACACCTTC. Translation gives CAIAQGGYGYTF.

This clonotype showed up just a few times. The chain carries TRBV6-5 and TRBJ1-1; D possibly corresponds to TRBD1 (5 bases). The germline CDR1 and CDR2 sequences are MNHEY and SVGAGI. The length of the CDR3 is 15 residues. V lost 1 base, J lost 0 bases, and 9 bases lay in between. In DNA, the CDR3 is TGTGCCAGCAGTTACTGGCAGGGCATGAACACTGAAGCTTTCTTT. This codes for CASSYWQGMNTEAFF.